These 21 T cell receptor beta chains were all obtained from the same sample, sequenced in a study of CD8 T cells in ankylosing spondylitis. TCRdb reprocessed the 5' RACE reads with MiXCR, giving one entry per CDR3 protein. The sample yields 100,000 to 150,000 distinct CDR3 sequences, around 9.7% seen once. The sequenced sample was blood, either unsorted or a sorted T cell fraction (not recorded which). The receptors come from a male donor with ankylosing spondylitis or in good health (not recorded which).

This clonotype has more than one count but fewer than ten. The chain carries TRBV7-2 and TRBJ2-5; unclear D gene. V lost 1 base and J 2 bases, leaving 11 bases between the germline ends. Germline V gene sequence: CDR1 SGHTA, CDR2 FQGNSA. The CDR3 sequence is 15 residues long. CDR3 amino acids: CASSLVTKSQETQYF. The CDR3, as DNA: TGTGCCAGCAGCTTAGTGACGAAATCTCAAGAGACCCAGTACTTC.

This chain joins TRBV21-1 and TRBJ2-2. TRBV21-1 is assigned pseudogene status. The CDR3 length is 13 residues. In DNA form, the CDR3 reads TGTGCCAGCAGTCCTTACCTTGCGGGGGAGCTGTTTTTT. Its translation is CASSPYLAGELFF.

This clonotype was seen a few times. The J gene is TRBJ2-4, the V gene TRBV6-2 or TRBV6-3; 7 bases align to TRBD1. The CDR3 spans 17 residues. Germline lookup yields CDR1 MNHEY and CDR2 SVGEGT. After removal of 7 bases from V and 2 bases from J, the junction contained 14 bases not matched to a gene. CDR3 coding DNA: TGTGCCAGCACCCCCATGGGGCAGGGGGAAACCAAAAACATTCAGTACTTC. This encodes CASTPMGQGETKNIQYF.

There are many counts of this clonotype. V and J are TRBV5-6 and TRBJ2-5, with 9 bases fitting TRBD1. Germline CDR1 is SGHDT and CDR2 is YYEEEE. CDR3 length: 15 residues. V gave up 0 bases and J gave up 4 bases; unmatched junction bases: 4. CDR3 sequence (DNA): TGTGCCAGCAGCTTGGGGACAGGGGCGAGAGAGACCCAGTACTTC. Translation: CASSLGTGARETQYF.

This clonotype was recorded at least ten times. The chain uses TRBV7-6 and TRBJ2-5, with no clear D. The CDR3 spans 12 residues. V was clipped by 3 bases and J by 5 bases, with 7 bases between them. The germline gives CDR1 SGHVS, CDR2 FNYEAQ. CDR3 nucleotides: TGTGCCAGCAGCTTGTGGCGGGAGACCCAGTACTTC. Protein sequence: CASSLWRETQYF.

This clonotype was seen at least ten times. The rearrangement uses TRBV29-1 and TRBJ2-3, with TRBD2 identical over 13 bases. Germline lookup yields CDR1 SQVTM and CDR2 ANQGSEA. Trimming cost V 6 bases and J 3 bases; bases outside gene matches: 6. The CDR3 has 15 amino acids. In nucleotides, the CDR3 is TGCAGCGTGGGAGGACTAGCGGGAGTAACAGATACGCAGTATTTT. Its translation is CSVGGLAGVTDTQYF.

This clonotype was observed at least ten times. The chain has TRBV28 and TRBJ2-7, with 10 bases lining up with TRBD2. Germline-derived CDR1 and CDR2 are MDHEN and SYDVKM. V dropped 4 bases and J dropped 0; count of bases not matched to a gene: 12. The CDR3 runs to 18 residues. CDR3 DNA: TGTGCCAGCAGTTCGTGGACGGGACTAGCGTCGAGCTCCTACGAGCAGTACTTC. It yields the protein CASSSWTGLASSSYEQYF.

The table lists this clonotype with many counts. The rearrangement links TRBV20-1 to TRBJ2-5; 10 bases are shared with TRBD2. After removal of 2 bases from V and 4 bases from J, the junction contained 10 bases not matched to a gene. The CDR3 length is 16 residues. Per the germline V gene, CDR1 is DFQATT and CDR2 is SNEGSKA (reference sequence). In nucleotides, the CDR3 is TGCAGTGCTAGAATTATGCTAGCGGGAGTAGTAGAGACCCAGTACTTC. Amino acids: CSARIMLAGVVETQYF.

The sample holds many counts of this clonotype. DNA for the CDR3: TGTGCCAGCAGTCCCCCTTTGGGCGGTGAAGCTTTCTTT. Its protein product is CASSPPLGGEAFF. The chain joins TRBV6-1 to TRBJ1-1, with D unresolved. V was shortened by 5 bases and J by 7 bases, with 14 bases between the two germline ends. CDR1 is MNHNS, CDR2 SASEGT, per germline. The CDR3 length is 13 residues.

CDR3 nucleotide sequence: TGTGCCAGCTCACCAACTAGCGGGAGCCTTCCTGGGGCCAACGTCCTGACTTTC. Its protein product is CASSPTSGSLPGANVLTF. The rearrangement links TRBV18 to TRBJ2-6; TRBD2 aligns across 11 bases. Trimming at V came to 2 bases and at J to 2 bases, leaving 5 bases not matched to a gene. The CDR3 consists of 18 residues. The germline V gene encodes CDR1 KGHSH and CDR2 LQKENI.

This clonotype has a handful of counts. V usage is TRBV5-1 and J usage is TRBJ2-1; 11 positions match TRBD2. The CDR3 is made up of 16 amino acids. CDR1 and CDR2 (germline): SGHRS, YFSETQ. V was clipped by 4 bases and J by 7 bases; unmatched bases: 10. CDR3 sequence reads: CASSVRLAGFRNEQFF. CDR3 DNA sequence: TGCGCCAGCAGCGTTAGACTAGCGGGATTTAGAAATGAGCAGTTCTTC.

This clonotype was observed a handful of times. The chain is built from TRBV12-3 or TRBV12-4 and TRBJ1-5; D is uncertain. This CDR3 region has 13 residues. Trimming left V 1 base short and J 5 bases short, with 6 bases between. The CDR3 nucleotides are TGTGCCAGCAGTTTAGGGTTTGATCAGCCCCAGCATTTT. It yields the protein CASSLGFDQPQHF.

This clonotype was recorded many times. The chain links TRBV28 to TRBJ2-1, with D perhaps TRBD2 (7 bases). Trimming removed 6 bases at V and 8 bases at J, with 17 bases between. CDR1 and CDR2 from the germline V gene are MDHEN and SYDVKM. The CDR3 is 14 residues long. The CDR3 protein is CASRQPTGGHEQFF. CDR3 in DNA: TGTGCCAGCAGACAACCGACGGGGGGCCATGAGCAGTTCTTC. Using reference TRBV28 and TRBJ2-1 for the parts outside the CDR3, the full variable domain is DVKVTQSSRYLVKRTGEKVFLECVQDMDHENMFWYRQDPGLGLRLIYFSYDVKMKEKGDIPEGYSVSREKKERFSLILESASTNQTSMYLCASRQPTGGHEQFFGPGTRLTVL.

At least ten counts were recorded for this clonotype. The rearrangement joins TRBV20-1 to TRBJ2-5; 9 bases map to TRBD1. Germline-derived CDR1 and CDR2 are DFQATT and SNEGSKA (reference sequence). The CDR3 length is 13 residues. V shed 5 bases, J shed 3 bases, and the junction held 4 bases outside the gene matches. The DNA of the CDR3 is TGCAGTGCTGCCTGGACAGGGGAAGAGACCCAGTACTTC. It yields the protein CSAAWTGEETQYF.

The V gene is TRBV20-1, the J gene TRBJ1-4, with D unclear. Trimming removed 0 bases from V and 0 bases from J, with 14 bases in between. Germline V gives CDR1 DFQATT, CDR2 SNEGSKA (reference sequence). The CDR3 totals 17 residues. Here the CDR3 DNA reads TGCAGTGCTAGAGATGTACGGGGATCTGCAACTAATGAAAAACTGTTTTTT. It translates to CSARDVRGSATNEKLFF.

This clonotype was counted ten times or more. The chain carries TRBV28 and TRBJ2-5, with D unclear. Germline V lookup: CDR1 MDHEN, CDR2 SYDVKM. V lost 5 bases and J 1 base, leaving 11 bases between the germline ends. The CDR3 loop spans 14 amino acids. CDR3 in amino acids: CASSVQQSQETQYF. The CDR3 nucleotides are TGTGCCAGCAGTGTACAGCAGTCCCAAGAGACCCAGTACTTC.

This clonotype was detected only a few times. The genes are TRBV15 and TRBJ2-3; D might be TRBD2 (5 bases). V was clipped by 4 bases and J by 0 bases, with 8 bases between them. The CDR3 length is 14 residues. From germline, CDR1 is LNHNV and CDR2 YYDKDF (reference sequence). CDR3 region: CATSKGLSTDTQYF. As DNA, the CDR3 is TGTGCCACCAGCAAAGGACTTAGCACAGATACGCAGTATTTT.

The sample holds a few counts of this clonotype. The chain recombines TRBV4-2 with TRBJ2-3, with 14 bases matching TRBD2. Germline V lookup: CDR1 LGHNA, CDR2 YNFKEQ. The ends lost 0 bases at V and 4 bases at J; junction bases unmatched: 6. This CDR3 has 18 amino acids. In DNA form, the CDR3 reads TGTGCCAGCAGCCAAGATCTACGACTAGCGGGAGGGCCAGATACGCAGTATTTT. This gives the protein CASSQDLRLAGGPDTQYF.

Comment on this clonotype: One end of the junction does not line up with germline, which may come from a read error. This chain connects TRBV15 to TRBJ2-7, with a tentative D call TRBD1 (5 bases). From germline, CDR1 is LNHNV and CDR2 YYDKDF (reference sequence). The CDR3 is 15 amino acids. CDR3 DNA: TGTGCCACCAGCAGAGTTGTATTGGGGCCCTACGCGCAGTACTTC. Protein product: CATSRVVLGPYAQYF.

This clonotype was counted at least ten times. The genes are TRBV4-3 and TRBJ1-1, with 7 bases matching TRBD1. This CDR3 spans 15 amino acids. Germline trimming cut 0 bases from V and 4 bases from J; bases unmatched to any gene: 5. Germline assignment: CDR1 LGHNA and CDR2 YSLEER. The CDR3 loop reads CASSQDLGGLTEAFF. DNA of the CDR3: TGCGCCAGCAGCCAAGATTTAGGGGGCCTCACTGAAGCTTTCTTT.

This clonotype was observed at least ten times. V is TRBV5-1 and J is TRBJ2-1; 9 nucleotides line up with TRBD1. CDR3 length: 15 residues. V was pared by 2 bases and J by 1 base, with 1 base of the junction left unmatched. CDR1 is SGHRS, CDR2 YFSETQ, per germline. This chain's CDR3 is CASSFGQGSYNEQFF. The CDR3 nucleotides read TGCGCCAGCAGCTTCGGACAGGGGTCCTACAATGAGCAGTTCTTC.